This T cell receptor beta chain was captured by sequencing in a study of blood T cell repertoires in COVID-19. The assay was immunoSEQ multiplex PCR, and TCRdb's table has in-frame clones only and misses some. The sample records roughly 100,000 clones, around 87% being singletons. Sequencing was done on a sample of peripheral blood. The origin of this receptor is a woman aged 30 to 39 with acute or convalescent COVID-19.

The CDR3 sequence is CASSTGRKNIQYF. The DNA for the CDR3 is TGTGCCAGCAGTACAGGACGGAAAAACATTCAGTACTTC. This rearrangement joins TRBV6-5 to TRBJ2-4, with D perhaps matching TRBD1 (5 bases). Trimming took off 5 bases at V and 4 bases at J, with 9 bases between the two ends. Germline assignment: CDR1 MNHEY and CDR2 SVGAGI. The CDR3 is made up of 13 amino acids.